Shown below are 8 T cell receptor beta chains from a single sample sequenced in a study of PD-L1 blockade in urothelial cancer. Profiled with immunoSEQ multiplex PCR; TCRdb holds only in-frame clones, not every one. The sample shows tens of thousands of clones, approximately 79% of them seen only once. Time point of the sample: pretreatment peripheral blood. The sequences come from PBMCs, collected around atezolizumab (anti-PD-L1) treatment. These receptors originate from a man aged 70-80 years with urothelial cancer.

The chain uses TRBV5-6 and TRBJ2-3, with a tentative D call TRBD1 (6 bases). V gave up 1 base and J gave up 2 bases, with 8 bases separating them. The CDR3 consists of 14 residues. CDR1 SGHDT and CDR2 YYEEEE come from the germline V gene. The CDR3 loop reads CASSLTGLTDTQYF. The CDR3 DNA reads TGTGCCAGCAGCTTGACAGGGCTCACAGATACGCAGTATTTT.

V is TRBV30 and J is TRBJ2-7; the match to TRBD2 covers 10 bases. Germline V gene sequence: CDR1 GTSNPN, CDR2 SVGIG (reference sequence). Trimming took 4 bases from V and 1 from J; bases not matched to a gene: 10. The CDR3 has 16 amino acids. The DNA of the CDR3 is TGTGCCTGGACACAAAACCGACTAGCGGGTTCCTACGAGCAGTACTTC. Translating gives CAWTQNRLAGSYEQYF.

The genes are TRBV19 and TRBJ2-3; a possible D gene is TRBD2 (7 bases). This CDR3 has 16 amino acids. V was trimmed by 3 bases and J by 1 base, leaving 14 bases between them. The germline CDR1 and CDR2 sequences are LNHDA and SQIVND (reference sequence). The CDR3 loop is CASSIGGGGGTDTQYF. In DNA form, the CDR3 reads TGTGCCAGTAGTATTGGGGGGGGCGGCGGCACAGATACGCAGTATTTT.

V and J are TRBV7-8 and TRBJ2-1; 11 nucleotides match TRBD2. The V and J ends lost 5 bases and 5 bases, in that order; junction bases with no gene match: 8. This CDR3 is built from 16 residues. Germline loops: CDR1 SGHVS, CDR2 FQNEAQ. In DNA form, the CDR3 reads TGTGCCAGCAGCAGCATGACTAGCGGGGCTAACAATGAGCAGTTCTTC. It translates to CASSSMTSGANNEQFF.

The V call is TRBV25-1, the J call TRBJ2-2; a weak D match, TRBD1 (5 bases). Germline V gene lookup returns CDR1 MGHDK and CDR2 SYGVNS. CDR3 size: 13 residues. V lost 4 bases, J lost 7 bases, and 10 bases lay in between. The CDR3 coding sequence is TGTGCCAGCAGTGGACAGTTGAACGGGGAGCTGTTTTTT. It encodes CASSGQLNGELFF.

The chain is built from TRBV29-1 and TRBJ2-1; TRBD2 matches at 8 bases. From germline, CDR1 is SQVTM and CDR2 ANQGSEA. The CDR3 length is 12 residues. V trimming: 6 bases; J trimming: 9 bases; junction bases outside the gene matches: 7. The CDR3 DNA reads TGCAGCGTGGTTGGACTAGCCGTTGAGCAGTTCTTC. This codes for CSVVGLAVEQFF.

The CDR3 bases are TGTGCCAGCTCACAAGGGGCGGTTCATGAAAAACTGTTTTTT. This codes for CASSQGAVHEKLFF. The rearrangement joins TRBV18 to TRBJ1-4; a weak D match, TRBD1 (5 bases). V was shortened by 4 bases and J by 6 bases, with 12 bases between the two germline ends. This CDR3 is 14 amino acids long. The germline V gene encodes CDR1 KGHSH and CDR2 LQKENI.

The V call is TRBV2, the J call TRBJ1-4, with D possibly matching TRBD1 (5 bases). The germline CDR1 and CDR2 sequences are SNHLY and FYNNEI. The CDR3 sequence is 16 residues long. Trimming took off 4 bases at V and 7 bases at J, with 19 bases between the two ends. This CDR3 reads CASSVMGVEGTEKLFF. CDR3 DNA: TGTGCCAGCAGTGTAATGGGGGTGGAGGGAACTGAAAAACTGTTTTTT.